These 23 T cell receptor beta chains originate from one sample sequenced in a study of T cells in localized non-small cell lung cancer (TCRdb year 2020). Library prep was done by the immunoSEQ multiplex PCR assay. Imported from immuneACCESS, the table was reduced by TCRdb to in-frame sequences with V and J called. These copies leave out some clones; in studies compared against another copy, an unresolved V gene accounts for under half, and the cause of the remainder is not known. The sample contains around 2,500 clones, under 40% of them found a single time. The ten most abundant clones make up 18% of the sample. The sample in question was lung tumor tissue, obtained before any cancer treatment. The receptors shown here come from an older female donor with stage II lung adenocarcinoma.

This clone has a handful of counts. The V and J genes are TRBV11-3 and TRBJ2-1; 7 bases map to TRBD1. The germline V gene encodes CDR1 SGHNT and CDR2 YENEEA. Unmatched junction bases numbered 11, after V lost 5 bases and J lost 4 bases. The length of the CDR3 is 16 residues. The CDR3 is CASSPSLWDSYNEQFF. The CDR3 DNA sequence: TGTGCCAGCAGCCCGTCCCTTTGGGACAGTTACAATGAGCAGTTCTTC.

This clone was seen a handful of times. This CDR3 is CASSYGTGQGSPLHF. In DNA form, the CDR3 reads TGTGCCAGCAGTTACGGGACAGGGCAGGGTTCACCCCTCCACTTT. V usage is TRBV6-8 and J usage is TRBJ1-6; 9 nucleotides line up with TRBD1. Looked up from germline, CDR1 is MNHGY and CDR2 is SAAAGT. With 2 bases clipped from V and 9 bases from J, the junction kept 5 bases outside the gene matches. CDR3 length: 15 amino acids.

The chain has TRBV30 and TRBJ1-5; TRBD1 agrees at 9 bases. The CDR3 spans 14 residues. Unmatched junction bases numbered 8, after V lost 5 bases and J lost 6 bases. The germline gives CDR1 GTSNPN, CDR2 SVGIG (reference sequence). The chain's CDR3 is CAWDTGGMGQPQHF. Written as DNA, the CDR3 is TGTGCCTGGGACACAGGGGGCATGGGTCAGCCCCAGCATTTT.

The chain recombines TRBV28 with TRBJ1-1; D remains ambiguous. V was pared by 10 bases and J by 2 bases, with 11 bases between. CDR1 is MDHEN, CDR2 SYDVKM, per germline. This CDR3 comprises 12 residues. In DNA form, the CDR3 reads TGTGCCACCACGACTGGTAACACTGAAGCTTTCTTT. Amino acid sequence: CATTTGNTEAFF. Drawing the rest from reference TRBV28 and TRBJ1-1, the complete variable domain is DVKVTQSSRYLVKRTGEKVFLECVQDMDHENMFWYRQDPGLGLRLIYFSYDVKMKEKGDIPEGYSVSREKKERFSLILESASTNQTSMYLCATTTGNTEAFFGQGTRLTVV.

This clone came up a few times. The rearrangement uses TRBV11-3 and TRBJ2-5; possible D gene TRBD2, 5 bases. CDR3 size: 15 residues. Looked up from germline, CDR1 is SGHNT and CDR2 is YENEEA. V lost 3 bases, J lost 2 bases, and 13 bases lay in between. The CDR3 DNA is TGTGCCAGCAGCTTGGTCTCGGGGATGCAAGAGACCCAGTACTTC. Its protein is CASSLVSGMQETQYF.

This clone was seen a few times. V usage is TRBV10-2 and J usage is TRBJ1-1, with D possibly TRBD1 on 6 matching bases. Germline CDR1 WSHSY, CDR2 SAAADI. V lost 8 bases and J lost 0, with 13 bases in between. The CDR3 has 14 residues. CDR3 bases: TGCGCCAGCCGAGGGGGGCCATTGAACACTGAAGCTTTCTTT. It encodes CASRGGPLNTEAFF.

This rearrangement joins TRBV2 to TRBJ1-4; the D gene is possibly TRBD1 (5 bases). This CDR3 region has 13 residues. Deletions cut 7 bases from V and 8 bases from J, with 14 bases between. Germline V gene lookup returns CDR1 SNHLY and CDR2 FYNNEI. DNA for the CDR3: TGTGCCAGCACGGGGGGGGATAGCGAAAAACTGTTTTTT. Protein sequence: CASTGGDSEKLFF. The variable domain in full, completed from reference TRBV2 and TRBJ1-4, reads EPEVTQTPSHQVTQMGQEVILRCVPISNHLYFYWYRQILGQKVEFLVSFYNNEISEKSEIFDDQFSVERPDGSNFTLKIRSTKLEDSAMYFCASTGGDSEKLFFGSGTQLSVL.

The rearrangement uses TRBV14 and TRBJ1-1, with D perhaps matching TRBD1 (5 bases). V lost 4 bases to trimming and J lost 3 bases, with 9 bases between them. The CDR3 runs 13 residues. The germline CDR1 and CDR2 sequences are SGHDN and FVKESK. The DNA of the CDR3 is TGTGCCAGCAGCCCCAGGGACTACACTGAAGCTTTCTTT. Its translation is CASSPRDYTEAFF.

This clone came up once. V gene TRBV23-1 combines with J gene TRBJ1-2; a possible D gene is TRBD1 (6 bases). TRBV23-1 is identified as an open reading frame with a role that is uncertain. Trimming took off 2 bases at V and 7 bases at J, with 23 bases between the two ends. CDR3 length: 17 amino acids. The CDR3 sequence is CASSQGLPGHPRRGYTF. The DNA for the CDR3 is TGCGCCAGCAGTCAAGGTCTCCCGGGACATCCTAGGCGTGGCTACACCTTC.

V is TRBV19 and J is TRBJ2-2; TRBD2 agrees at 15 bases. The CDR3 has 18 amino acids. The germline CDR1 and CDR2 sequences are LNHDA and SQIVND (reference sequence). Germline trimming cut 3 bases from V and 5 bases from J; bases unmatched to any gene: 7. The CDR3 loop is CASSMGLAGGLGTGELFF. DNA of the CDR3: TGTGCCAGTAGTATGGGACTAGCGGGAGGATTAGGGACCGGGGAGCTGTTTTTT. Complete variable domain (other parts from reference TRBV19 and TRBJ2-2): DGGITQSPKYLFRKEGQNVTLSCEQNLNHDAMYWYRQDPGQGLRLIYYSQIVNDFQKGDIAEGYSVSREKKESFPLTVTSAQKNPTAFYLCASSMGLAGGLGTGELFFGEGSRLTVL.

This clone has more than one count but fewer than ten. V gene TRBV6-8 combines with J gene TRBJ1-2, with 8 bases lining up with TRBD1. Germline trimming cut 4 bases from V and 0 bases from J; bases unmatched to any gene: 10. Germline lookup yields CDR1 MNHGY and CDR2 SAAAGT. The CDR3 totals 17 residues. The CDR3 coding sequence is TGTGCCAGCAGTTCACGATTTAACAGGGGGTCTAACTATGGCTACACCTTC. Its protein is CASSSRFNRGSNYGYTF.

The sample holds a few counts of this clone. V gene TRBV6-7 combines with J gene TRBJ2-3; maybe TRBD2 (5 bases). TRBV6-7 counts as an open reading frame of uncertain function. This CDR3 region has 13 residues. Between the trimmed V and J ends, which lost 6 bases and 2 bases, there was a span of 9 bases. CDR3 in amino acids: CASSPDFTDTQYF. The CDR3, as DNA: TGTGCCAGCAGCCCGGACTTCACAGATACGCAGTATTTT.

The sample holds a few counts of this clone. The CDR3 spells CASGRTGEVNEQFF. CDR3 nucleotides: TGTGCCAGCGGGCGGACAGGGGAAGTCAATGAGCAGTTCTTC. The chain employs TRBV2 and TRBJ2-1; TRBD1 matches 9 bases. CDR1 and CDR2 (germline): SNHLY, FYNNEI. After removal of 8 bases from V and 6 bases from J, the junction contained 8 bases not matched to a gene. The CDR3 loop spans 14 amino acids. The entire variable domain, with the rest obtained from reference TRBV2 and TRBJ2-1, is as follows: EPEVTQTPSHQVTQMGQEVILRCVPISNHLYFYWYRQILGQKVEFLVSFYNNEISEKSEIFDDQFSVERPDGSNFTLKIRSTKLEDSAMYFCASGRTGEVNEQFFGPGTRLTVL.

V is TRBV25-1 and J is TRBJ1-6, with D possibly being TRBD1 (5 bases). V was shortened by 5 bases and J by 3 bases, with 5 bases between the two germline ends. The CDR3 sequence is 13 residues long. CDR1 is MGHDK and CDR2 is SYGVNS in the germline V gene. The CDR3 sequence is CASSRGYNSPLHF. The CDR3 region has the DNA TGTGCCAGCAGTAGGGGCTATAATTCACCCCTCCACTTT.

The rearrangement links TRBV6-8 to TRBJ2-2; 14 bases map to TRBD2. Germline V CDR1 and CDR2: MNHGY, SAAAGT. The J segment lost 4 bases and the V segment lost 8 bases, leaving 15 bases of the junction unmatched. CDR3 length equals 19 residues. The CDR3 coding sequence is TGTGCCAGCGGGAGGGTGAGGGGACTAGCGGGAGATCGCACCGGGGAGCTGTTTTTT. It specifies CASGRVRGLAGDRTGELFF.

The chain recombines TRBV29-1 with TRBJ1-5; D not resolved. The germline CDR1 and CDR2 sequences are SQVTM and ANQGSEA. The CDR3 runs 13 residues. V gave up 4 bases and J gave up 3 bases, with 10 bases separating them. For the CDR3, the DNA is TGCAGCGTTGGCGGGGAGCTCAATCAGCCCCAGCATTTT. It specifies CSVGGELNQPQHF.

The CDR3 DNA follows: TGTGCCATCAAGGCCGGGACAGTCGAGGGAGAGACCCAGTACTTC. Amino acid sequence: CAIKAGTVEGETQYF. The chain carries TRBV6-8 and TRBJ2-5; 7 bases are a match to TRBD1. This CDR3 region has 15 residues. Germline trimming cut 10 bases from V and 4 bases from J; bases unmatched to any gene: 15. CDR1 is MNHGY, CDR2 SAAAGT, per germline.

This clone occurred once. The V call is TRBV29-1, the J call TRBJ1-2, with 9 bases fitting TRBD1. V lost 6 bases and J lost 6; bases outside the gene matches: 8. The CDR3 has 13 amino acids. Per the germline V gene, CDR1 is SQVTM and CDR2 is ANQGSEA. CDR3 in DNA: TGCAGCGTCCTCCGGGACAGGGCTAATGGCTACACCTTC. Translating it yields CSVLRDRANGYTF.

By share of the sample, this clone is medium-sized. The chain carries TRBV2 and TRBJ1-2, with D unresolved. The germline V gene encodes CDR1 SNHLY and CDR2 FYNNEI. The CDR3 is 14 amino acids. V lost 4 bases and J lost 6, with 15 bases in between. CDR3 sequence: CASSVVMTPDGYTF. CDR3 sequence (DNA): TGTGCCAGCAGTGTAGTTATGACACCAGATGGCTACACCTTC.

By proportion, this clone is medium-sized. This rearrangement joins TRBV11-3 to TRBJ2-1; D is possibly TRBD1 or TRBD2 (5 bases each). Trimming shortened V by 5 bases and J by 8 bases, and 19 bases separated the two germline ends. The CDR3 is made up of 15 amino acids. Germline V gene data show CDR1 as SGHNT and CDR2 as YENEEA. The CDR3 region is CASSPFQGPSYEQFF. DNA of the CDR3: TGTGCCAGCAGCCCGTTTCAGGGACCTTCCTATGAGCAGTTCTTC.

The CDR3 is CAGKSGVDSPLHF. The CDR3 DNA is TGTGCCGGTAAATCAGGGGTGGATTCACCCCTCCACTTT. The chain links TRBV6-8 to TRBJ1-6; a weak D match, TRBD1 (6 bases). Trimming cost V 11 bases and J 8 bases, with 16 bases left between them. CDR1 and CDR2 from the germline V gene are MNHGY and SAAAGT. This CDR3 spans 13 amino acids.

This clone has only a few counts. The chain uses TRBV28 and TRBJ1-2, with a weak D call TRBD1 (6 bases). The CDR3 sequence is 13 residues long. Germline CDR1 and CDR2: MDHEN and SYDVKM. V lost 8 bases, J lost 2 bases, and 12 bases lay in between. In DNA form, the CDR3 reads TGTGCCAGCCTTTACGACAGGAACTATGGCTACACCTTC. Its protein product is CASLYDRNYGYTF.

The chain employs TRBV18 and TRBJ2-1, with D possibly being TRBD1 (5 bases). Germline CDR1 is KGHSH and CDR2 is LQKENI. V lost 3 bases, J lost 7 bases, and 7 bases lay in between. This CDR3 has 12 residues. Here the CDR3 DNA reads TGTGCCAGCTCACCCAGGGTAAATGAGCAGTTCTTC. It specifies CASSPRVNEQFF.